Given below is one T cell receptor (beta chain) in context. This specimen comes from a study of blood T cell repertoires in COVID-19. As for the study in general: There were acute and convalescent COVID-19 samples, and they came from the United States, Italy and Spain. Sample material is recorded as cDNA or gDNA derived from T cells, B-cell-depleted T cells, or PBMCs.

Original processing methods: Nucleated cell counts were estimated from reference gene primer amplification. Sequenced by immunoSEQ multiplex PCR; TCRdb stores in-frame clones only, minus some. From that table come the V and J calls and clone size; the DNA was used to work out D and trimming. The sample shows 150,000 to 200,000 clones, 80% to 90% of them seen only once. The CDR3 runs 15 residues. Germline V gene lookup returns CDR1 ENHRY and CDR2 SYGVKD. The V end was cut by 4 bases, the J end by 4 bases, with 14 bases between. This chain connects TRBV10-3 to TRBJ2-1; weak D call: TRBD1 (6 bases). The clonotype was recovered from a human donor with active or convalescent COVID-19. The donor label of this sample is uncertain. The sequencing sample was made of peripheral blood. The CDR3: CAISVAGERYNEQFF. DNA for the CDR3: TGTGCCATCAGTGTGGCAGGGGAAAGGTACAATGAGCAGTTCTTC.